Listed below are T cell receptor beta chains from one sample, sequenced in a study of shared clonotypes between healthy human individuals. Sequenced by immunoSEQ multiplex PCR; TCRdb stores in-frame clones only, minus some. The sample yields 1.5 million to 2.5 million clones, about 95% seen once. The source material was naive CD8+ T cells sorted from blood. These receptors all stem from a man younger than 35 in good health. CDR3s leave out the opening cysteine and the closing phenylalanine or tryptophan. Expanded clones are given a class, and other clones once, few, many or no size at all.

V gene: TRBV7-9
CDR3 length: 10
J gene: TRBJ2-1
clone size: NA
CDR3 protein: ASSLWRNEQF

V gene: TRBV19
CDR3 length: 12
J gene: TRBJ2-7
clone size: NA
CDR3 protein: ASTPSGSSYEQY

V gene: TRBV4-1
CDR3 length: 15
J gene: TRBJ2-5
clone size: NA
CDR3 protein: ASSQERAMDSEETQY

V gene: TRBV5-5
CDR3 length: 16
J gene: TRBJ2-7
clone size: NA
CDR3 protein: ASSVDRDRGDLIYEQY

V gene: TRBV29-1
CDR3 length: 11
J gene: TRBJ2-5
clone size: NA
CDR3 protein: SAKDRGQETQY

V gene: TRBV21-1
CDR3 length: 16
J gene: TRBJ1-5
clone size: NA
CDR3 protein: ASSRPTGDTRSNQPQH

V gene: TRBV7-9
CDR3 length: 12
J gene: TRBJ2-3
clone size: NA
CDR3 protein: ASSLATSTDTQY

V gene: TRBV15
CDR3 length: 15
J gene: TRBJ2-7
clone size: NA
CDR3 protein: ATSRDKREEASYEQY

V gene: TRBV27
CDR3 length: 12
J gene: TRBJ1-5
clone size: NA
CDR3 protein: ASRMTGSNQPQH

V gene: TRBV27
CDR3 length: 13
J gene: TRBJ1-3
clone size: NA
CDR3 protein: ASSLAGASGNTIY

V gene: TRBV5-1
CDR3 length: 13
J gene: TRBJ2-7
clone size: NA
CDR3 protein: ASSLEFVESYEQY

V gene: TRBV2
CDR3 length: 13
J gene: TRBJ2-3
clone size: NA
CDR3 protein: ASSDRRGGTDTQY

V gene: TRBV12-5
CDR3 length: 15
J gene: TRBJ2-2
clone size: NA
CDR3 protein: ASAPPTSGGNTGELF

V gene: TRBV28
CDR3 length: 14
J gene: TRBJ1-4
clone size: NA
CDR3 protein: ASSQRQRSTNEKLF

V gene: TRBV7-9
CDR3 length: 12
J gene: TRBJ2-7
clone size: NA
CDR3 protein: ASSMDWTAVEQY

V gene: TRBV7-9
CDR3 length: 13
J gene: TRBJ1-4
clone size: NA
CDR3 protein: ASSLRTDLNEKLF

V gene: TRBV5-1
CDR3 length: 19
J gene: TRBJ1-5
clone size: NA
CDR3 protein: ASSRSKMRAWGQYSNQPQH

V gene: TRBV7-2
CDR3 length: 13
J gene: TRBJ2-7
clone size: NA
CDR3 protein: ASSFGLAGGYEQY

V gene: TRBV11-3
CDR3 length: 13
J gene: TRBJ2-1
clone size: NA
CDR3 protein: ASSLTSGNLNEQF

V gene: TRBV28
CDR3 length: 14
J gene: TRBJ2-7
clone size: NA
CDR3 protein: ASKTSSGGLIDEQY

V gene: TRBV29-1
CDR3 length: 13
J gene: TRBJ2-5
clone size: once
CDR3 protein: SVELAIESPETQY

V gene: TRBV13
CDR3 length: 13
J gene: TRBJ1-2
clone size: NA
CDR3 protein: ASSLGRGGNYGYT

V gene: TRBV6-1
CDR3 length: 10
J gene: TRBJ2-7
clone size: NA
CDR3 protein: ASSEFRHEQY

V gene: TRBV27
CDR3 length: 15
J gene: TRBJ2-1
clone size: NA
CDR3 protein: ASSLWPSGSSYNEQF